One and the same sample provided the 29 T cell receptor beta chains below, sequenced in a study of early T cells in non-severe SARS-CoV-2 infection. MiXCR, applied by TCRdb to the 5' RACE reads, yields one record per CDR3 protein. This table holds around 50,000 distinct CDR3 sequences, about 4% found once. The sample consisted of whole blood. Receptor source: an adult who was a healthcare worker with PCR-confirmed SARS-CoV-2 infection or an uninfected control (not recorded which).

This clonotype was observed a few times. The V call is TRBV10-1, the J call TRBJ2-1, with 7 bases that match TRBD1. This CDR3 region has 15 residues. Germline assignment: CDR1 WNHNN and CDR2 SYGVQD (reference sequence). V was pared by 6 bases and J by 7 bases, with 12 bases of the junction left unmatched. The CDR3 spells CASSISRGKGNEQFF. The CDR3 nucleotides read TGCGCCAGCAGCATAAGCAGGGGGAAAGGAAATGAGCAGTTCTTC.

This clonotype was seen repeatedly, ten times or more. V and J are TRBV7-9 and TRBJ2-1; tentative D call: TRBD2 (5 bases). The CDR3 extends over 12 amino acids. The V gene's germline CDR1 is SEHNR and CDR2 FQNEAQ (reference sequence). The V and J ends lost 1 base and 12 bases respectively, with 10 bases between them. The CDR3 DNA reads TGTGCCAGCAGCTTAGACGAAGGGAGGCAGTTCTTC. It encodes CASSLDEGRQFF.

This clonotype was recorded many times. The rearrangement joins TRBV2 to TRBJ2-5, with D perhaps matching TRBD1 (6 bases). The CDR3 totals 13 residues. Trimming pared 9 bases from V and 4 bases from J, leaving 15 bases between. CDR1 is SNHLY and CDR2 is FYNNEI in the germline V gene. CDR3 loop: CARDSIRGETQYF. In DNA form, the CDR3 reads TGTGCCAGGGACAGTATTCGCGGAGAGACCCAGTACTTC.

The chain is built from TRBV27 and TRBJ2-5; 7 nucleotides agree with TRBD2. This CDR3 has 16 residues. V shed 5 bases and J 4 bases; nucleotides not matched to a gene: 13. Per the germline V gene, CDR1 is MNHEY and CDR2 is SMNVEV (reference sequence). The CDR3 sequence is CASSTLGGRELETQYF. CDR3 DNA sequence: TGTGCCAGCAGTACCCTCGGGGGGAGGGAACTAGAGACCCAGTACTTC.

This clonotype was counted at least ten times. The chain couples TRBV5-4 to TRBJ1-5; the D gene is possibly TRBD1 (6 bases). This CDR3 is 14 amino acids long. The V gene lost 2 bases and the J gene lost 5 bases, with 11 bases spanning the gap. Germline CDR1 SGHNT, CDR2 YYREEE (reference sequence). The CDR3 sequence: CASSLQGEDQPQHF. The CDR3, as DNA: TGTGCCAGCAGCTTACAGGGTGAGGATCAGCCCCAGCATTTT.

This clonotype was seen repeatedly, ten times or more. The chain combines TRBV15 with TRBJ2-1; the D is unclear. The CDR3 is made up of 17 amino acids. V was trimmed by 0 bases and J by 0 bases, leaving 12 bases between them. Looked up from germline, CDR1 is LNHNV and CDR2 is YYDKDF (reference sequence). The CDR3 loop reads CATSRDFLVSSYNEQFF. CDR3 in DNA: TGTGCCACCAGCAGAGATTTCCTTGTCAGCTCCTACAATGAGCAGTTCTTC. The full variable domain, in which reference TRBV15 and TRBJ2-1 provide the parts outside the CDR3, is DAMVIQNPRYQVTQFGKPVTLSCSQTLNHNVMYWYQQKSSQAPKLLFHYYDKDFNNEADTPDNFQSRRPNTSFCFLDIRSPGLGDTAMYLCATSRDFLVSSYNEQFFGPGTRLTVL.

This clonotype has at least ten counts. This chain joins TRBV19 and TRBJ2-3; 9 bases fit TRBD2. There are 15 residues in the CDR3. Trimming removed 5 bases from V and 6 bases from J; junction bases left unmatched: 9. Germline V gene sequence: CDR1 LNHDA, CDR2 SQIVND (reference sequence). This CDR3 is CASSPQAGGFDTQYF. The CDR3 DNA follows: TGTGCCAGTAGTCCCCAAGCGGGAGGATTTGATACGCAGTATTTT.

This clonotype showed up many times. This chain joins TRBV7-9 and TRBJ1-5; no reliable D call. CDR3 length: 13 residues. V was pared by 5 bases and J by 6 bases, with 11 bases between. The germline CDR1 and CDR2 sequences are SEHNR and FQNEAQ (reference sequence). CDR3 DNA sequence: TGTGCCAGCAGCCTGGAGGGTTTTCAGCCCCAGCATTTT. This codes for CASSLEGFQPQHF.

This clonotype came up a few times. The V and J genes are TRBV11-2 and TRBJ2-1; D not resolved. CDR1 SGHAT and CDR2 FQNNGV come from the germline V gene. This CDR3 is built from 14 residues. V was cut by 5 bases and J by 0 bases, with 8 bases left in between. The CDR3 bases are TGTGCCAGCAGCCCGACGAGCTCCTACAATGAGCAGTTCTTC. Its translation: CASSPTSSYNEQFF.

This clonotype was detected ten times or more. V gene TRBV7-9 combines with J gene TRBJ1-1; 8 nucleotides align to TRBD1. With 3 bases clipped from V and 1 base from J, the junction kept 4 bases outside the gene matches. In germline, CDR1 is SEHNR, CDR2 FQNEAQ (reference sequence). This CDR3 region has 15 residues. The CDR3 reads CASSFTGQGNTEAFF. Here the CDR3 DNA reads TGTGCCAGCAGCTTCACAGGACAGGGGAACACTGAAGCTTTCTTT. The variable domain in full, completed from reference TRBV7-9 and TRBJ1-1, reads DTGVSQNPRHKITKRGQNVTFRCDPISEHNRLYWYRQTLGQGPEFLTYFQNEAQLEKSRLLSDRFSAERPKGSFSTLEIQRTEQGDSAMYLCASSFTGQGNTEAFFGQGTRLTVV.

The V gene is TRBV7-6, the J gene TRBJ2-3, with TRBD2 as a possible D gene (6 bases). CDR1 SGHVS and CDR2 FNYEAQ come from the germline V gene. The CDR3 loop spans 14 amino acids. Trimming left V 4 bases short and J 3 bases short, with 11 bases between. CDR3 protein: CASSSRLVTDTQYF. The CDR3 DNA is TGTGCCAGCAGCTCCCGACTAGTGACAGATACGCAGTATTTT.

This clonotype was picked up a small number of times. The chain has TRBV29-1 and TRBJ2-3, with 7 bases that match TRBD2. The V segment lost 4 bases and the J segment 0 bases; nucleotides outside the gene matches: 4. Germline V CDR1 and CDR2: SQVTM, ANQGSEA. The CDR3 covers 14 residues. This chain's CDR3 is CSVVQRGSTDTQYF. Here the CDR3 DNA reads TGCAGCGTTGTGCAGCGGGGTAGCACAGATACGCAGTATTTT.

This clonotype occurred many times. The rearrangement joins TRBV2 to TRBJ2-7; tentatively, D is TRBD1 (6 bases). Germline V gene lookup returns CDR1 SNHLY and CDR2 FYNNEI. The CDR3 is made up of 13 amino acids. V lost 7 bases to trimming and J lost 11 bases, with 21 bases between them. In DNA, the CDR3 is TGTGCCAGCAAGGAGACGAGGGCAGGGGTAGAGTACTTC. It codes for CASKETRAGVEYF.

This clonotype was found many times. V and J are TRBV7-2 and TRBJ2-5; 7 bases line up with TRBD1. Looked up from germline, CDR1 is SGHTA and CDR2 is FQGNSA. CDR3 length: 13 residues. After removal of 4 bases from V and 2 bases from J, the junction contained 1 base not matched to a gene. CDR3 in amino acids: CASSSGQQETQYF. CDR3 coding DNA: TGTGCCAGCAGCTCGGGACAGCAAGAGACCCAGTACTTC.

Many counts were recorded for this clonotype. The rearrangement joins TRBV9 to TRBJ2-1; D remains unclear. CDR1 is SGDLS, CDR2 YYNGEE, per germline. The ends were cut back, 4 bases at V and 2 bases at J, with 10 bases in the middle. The CDR3 is 14 amino acids. The CDR3 sequence is CASSIEQTYNEQFF. In DNA, the CDR3 is TGTGCCAGCAGCATCGAACAGACCTACAATGAGCAGTTCTTC.

This clonotype was seen repeatedly, ten times or more. The chain joins TRBV12-3 or TRBV12-4 to TRBJ1-2; D is ambiguous. This CDR3 contains 11 residues. V lost 5 bases and J lost 5, with 6 bases in between. The DNA for the CDR3 is TGTGCCAGCAGTAATCAGTATGGCTACACCTTC. This gives the protein CASSNQYGYTF.

The table lists this clonotype with many counts. This chain joins TRBV12-3 or TRBV12-4 and TRBJ2-1; 9 bases line up with TRBD2. The CDR3 loop spans 15 amino acids. Unmatched junction bases numbered 8, after V lost 5 bases and J lost 6 bases. The CDR3 protein is CASSPISGSFNEQFF. DNA of the CDR3: TGTGCCAGCAGTCCAATTAGCGGGAGTTTCAATGAGCAGTTCTTC.

This clonotype showed up many times. The chain joins TRBV4-1 to TRBJ1-1, with D perhaps TRBD1 (5 bases). With 1 base removed from V and 5 bases from J, the gap between germline ends came to 8 bases. The germline gives CDR1 MGHRA, CDR2 YSYEKL. This CDR3 has 13 amino acids. CDR3 sequence: CASSQVGGTEAFF. CDR3 in DNA: TGCGCCAGCAGCCAAGTGGGGGGGACTGAAGCTTTCTTT.

The chain links TRBV7-9 to TRBJ2-7; TRBD1 agrees at 7 bases. The CDR3 is made up of 13 amino acids. Trimming at V came to 4 bases and at J to 2 bases, leaving 2 bases not matched to a gene. CDR1 and CDR2 from the germline V gene are SEHNR and FQNEAQ (reference sequence). The CDR3 sequence is CASSWDRPYEQYF. CDR3 bases: TGTGCCAGCAGCTGGGACAGACCCTACGAGCAGTACTTC.

This clonotype has at least ten counts. The chain uses TRBV5-1 and TRBJ1-1; D may be TRBD1 (6 bases). With 0 bases removed from V and 6 bases from J, the gap between germline ends came to 15 bases. CDR3 length: 15 residues. Germline-derived CDR1 and CDR2 are SGHRS and YFSETQ. CDR3 sequence reads: CASSLAAGAGSEAFF. For the CDR3, the DNA is TGCGCCAGCAGCTTGGCCGCAGGGGCCGGTTCTGAAGCTTTCTTT.

This clonotype was seen ten or more times. This rearrangement joins TRBV29-1 to TRBJ2-7, with 8 bases that match TRBD1. This CDR3 region has 15 residues. V lost 3 bases to trimming and J lost 7 bases; unmatched junction nucleotides: 14. CDR1 is SQVTM and CDR2 is ANQGSEA in the germline V gene. The CDR3, as DNA: TGCAGCGTTGATGTTAGTGGGACAGGACTTCTTGAGCAGTACTTC. This translates into CSVDVSGTGLLEQYF.

The CDR3 protein is CSVRLAGGGELFF. The CDR3, as DNA: TGCAGCGTCCGACTAGCGGGAGGCGGGGAGCTGTTTTTT. This chain connects TRBV29-1 to TRBJ2-2; 13 bases line up with TRBD2. Looked up from germline, CDR1 is SQVTM and CDR2 is ANQGSEA. V was pared by 6 bases and J by 7 bases, with 2 bases of the junction left unmatched. The CDR3 covers 13 residues.

The chain employs TRBV4-1 and TRBJ2-7, with D possibly matching TRBD2 (6 bases). With 1 base removed from V and 1 base from J, the gap between germline ends came to 14 bases. Germline lookup yields CDR1 MGHRA and CDR2 YSYEKL. The CDR3 is made up of 16 amino acids. The CDR3 spells CASSQAIRDSSYEQYF. The CDR3 coding sequence is TGCGCCAGCAGCCAAGCCATCAGGGACTCATCCTACGAGCAGTACTTC.

The V and J genes are TRBV7-9 and TRBJ1-6; D unclear. V was trimmed by 5 bases and J by 4 bases, leaving 9 bases between them. Germline lookup yields CDR1 SEHNR and CDR2 FQNEAQ (reference sequence). CDR3 length: 14 residues. The CDR3: CASSKDSYNSPLHF. The DNA for the CDR3 is TGTGCCAGCAGCAAGGACTCTTATAATTCACCCCTCCACTTT.

Many counts were recorded for this clonotype. The chain carries TRBV30 and TRBJ1-3; possible D gene TRBD1, 5 bases. Germline V gives CDR1 GTSNPN, CDR2 SVGIG (reference sequence). This CDR3 is 15 amino acids long. V lost 0 bases to trimming and J lost 4 bases, with 13 bases between them. The CDR3 loop reads CAWSVGGTGGNTIYF. CDR3 coding DNA: TGTGCCTGGAGTGTTGGAGGGACGGGCGGAAACACCATATATTTT.

This clonotype was found many times. This rearrangement joins TRBV5-1 to TRBJ2-1; no clear D gene. CDR3 length equals 15 residues. Germline V lookup: CDR1 SGHRS, CDR2 YFSETQ. With 0 bases removed from V and 0 bases from J, the gap between germline ends came to 7 bases. CDR3 protein: CASSLGAGSYNEQFF. The DNA for the CDR3 is TGCGCCAGCAGCTTGGGAGCCGGCTCCTACAATGAGCAGTTCTTC.

This clonotype was observed many times. This chain connects TRBV7-9 to TRBJ1-2; D might be TRBD1 (5 bases). The CDR3 has 15 amino acids. Germline V gene sequence: CDR1 SEHNR, CDR2 FQNEAQ (reference sequence). Trimming took off 1 base at V and 5 bases at J, with 14 bases between the two ends. The CDR3 region is CASSLGSYRLYGYTF. The CDR3 bases are TGTGCCAGCAGCTTAGGAAGTTACAGGTTGTATGGCTACACCTTC.

There are many counts of this clonotype. The V gene is TRBV7-3, the J gene TRBJ2-5; 12 positions agree with TRBD1. Germline-derived CDR1 and CDR2 are SGHTA and FQGTGA. The CDR3 is made up of 15 amino acids. V lost 3 bases to trimming and J lost 4 bases; unmatched junction nucleotides: 3. CDR3: CASSLGQGAGETQYF. CDR3 DNA: TGTGCCAGCAGCTTGGGACAGGGGGCTGGAGAGACCCAGTACTTC. Supplemented by reference TRBV7-3 and TRBJ2-5, the full variable domain reads GAGVSQTPSNKVTEKGKYVELRCDPISGHTALYWYRQSLGQGPEFLIYFQGTGAADDSGLPNDRFFAVRPEGSVSTLKIQRTERGDSAVYLCASSLGQGAGETQYFGPGTRLLVL.

This clonotype was seen at least ten times. This sequence joins TRBV21-1 and TRBJ1-5; TRBD1 reflects the table's D call only, with no check against the DNA. TRBV21-1 is an annotated pseudogene. The CDR3 runs to 12 residues. CDR3 sequence (DNA): TGTGCCAGCAGCAAAAGGGGGCAGCCCCAGCATTTT. Encoded protein: CASSKRGQPQHF.